In this sample, the clone carrying this TCR beta chain turned up many times. The antigen is not known. This record belongs to a study of identical twins. Study-wide results and caveats: Memory repertoires lacked the insertion deficit that abundant cord blood beta clonotypes showed.

MiXCR, run by TCRdb on the 5' RACE reads, gives a single entry per CDR3 protein. The sample has hundreds of thousands of distinct CDR3 sequences; more than 6.5% are singletons. CDR1 is MNHEY, CDR2 SVGEGT, per germline. The CDR3 covers 17 residues. V shed 2 bases and J 8 bases; nucleotides not matched to a gene: 8. The same data also went into a second study, on yellow fever vaccine responses in identical twins.

The chain recombines TRBV6-2 or TRBV6-3 with TRBJ2-1; 14 nucleotides match TRBD2. What was sequenced was memory (CD45RO+) T cells sorted from blood. This TCR was recovered from a woman between 18 and 30 years old in good health. The CDR3 is CASSYPRLAGGPHEQFF. The CDR3 nucleotides are TGTGCCAGCAGTTACCCCAGACTAGCGGGAGGGCCTCATGAGCAGTTCTTC.